This TCR beta chain derives from a study of T cell responses to AZD1222 COVID-19 vaccine. Across the study: Some second doses came at about 4 weeks and others at about 12 weeks; these were pooled.

Study-wide points: Spike-wide vaccine-associated CD4 TCRs dominated at 160-218 and 743-854. Every sample of the repertoires postdated the peak T cell response.

TCRdb keeps only in-frame clones here, not all; method: immunoSEQ multiplex PCR. In the table there are roughly 65,000 clones, about three quarters of which are singletons. The table lists this clone with a few counts. Its antigen is unknown. The V end lost 1 base, the J end lost 1 base, and 10 bases lay between the germline ends. The CDR3 covers 15 residues. Looked up from germline, CDR1 is SEHNR and CDR2 is FQNEAQ (reference sequence). This chain joins TRBV7-9 and TRBJ2-5, with D hard to call. The receptor was derived from an adult in good health. The source material was peripheral blood, sampled on day 0 of AZD1222 vaccination. The CDR3 here is CASSLVGPAQETQYF. For the CDR3, the DNA is TGTGCCAGCAGCTTAGTCGGTCCAGCCCAAGAGACCCAGTACTTC.